Following are 3 T cell receptor beta chains from one sample sequenced in a study of technical replicates of blood from several donors. Sequenced by immunoSEQ multiplex PCR; TCRdb stores in-frame clones only, minus some. The sample holds almost 65,000 clones; approximately 86% are singletons and the top ten take more than 4.5%. The sample taken for sequencing was PBMCs. The receptors shown here come from a human donor in good health. Some clones in this sample may be carry-over from other donors' samples.

The V call is TRBV7-8, the J call TRBJ2-7; 9 bases line up with TRBD1. This CDR3 comprises 13 residues. Trimming took 5 bases from V and 5 from J; bases not matched to a gene: 4. Germline lookup yields CDR1 SGHVS and CDR2 FQNEAQ. CDR3 nucleotide sequence: TGTGCCAGCAGCGCCACAGGGGGCAACGAGCAGTACTTC. Its protein product is CASSATGGNEQYF.

This clone is judged medium-sized. The DNA for the CDR3 is TGTGCCAGCAGCTTGAACAGGGGGACTGAAGCTTTCTTT. Translation: CASSLNRGTEAFF. The V gene is TRBV5-5, the J gene TRBJ1-1, with 8 nucleotides matching TRBD1. Germline values: CDR1 SGHKS, CDR2 YYEKEE (reference sequence). Losses at the gene ends were 1 base for V and 5 bases for J; bases not matched to a gene: 1. The CDR3 loop spans 13 amino acids.

The chain carries TRBV6-5 and TRBJ2-1; 9 bases are a match to TRBD2. Germline loops: CDR1 MNHEY, CDR2 SVGAGI. The CDR3 covers 14 residues. V was pared by 8 bases and J by 7 bases, with 9 bases of the junction left unmatched. The CDR3 loop is CASQREAAANEQFF. The DNA of the CDR3 is TGTGCCAGCCAGCGGGAGGCTGCGGCTAATGAGCAGTTCTTC.